This record concerns one T cell receptor (beta chain) sequence. In the authors' workflow: Using reference gene primer amplification, nucleated cell counts were estimated. Clones were read by immunoSEQ multiplex PCR, and TCRdb kept only the in-frame ones, dropping some. That table furnishes V, J and clone size, whereas the DNA furnished D and trimming. The table shows under 250,000 clones, with over 60% occurring only once. The data are from a study of blood T cell repertoires in COVID-19. Across the whole study: The origin of the acute and convalescent COVID-19 samples was the United States, Italy and Spain. The cDNA or gDNA used as material had been derived from T cells, B-cell-depleted T cells, or PBMCs.

Material for sequencing was peripheral blood. This TCR was recovered from a woman in her seventies with acute or convalescent COVID-19.

Here the CDR3 reads CASSQGWGEDIQYF. The CDR3 DNA is TGCGCCAGCAGCCAGGGCTGGGGGGAGGACATTCAGTACTTC. V and J are TRBV4-1 and TRBJ2-4; TRBD2 is a possible D gene (6 bases). The germline gives CDR1 MGHRA, CDR2 YSYEKL. This CDR3 region has 14 residues. Trimming took 3 bases from V and 8 from J, leaving 14 bases between them.